This TCR beta chain comes out of a study of T-cell memory formation after mild COVID-19. Study-wide results and caveats: A subset of responding clones appeared in pre-infection memory, suggesting cross-reactive memory joined.

This clonotype was seen more than once but under ten times. Its antigen is undetermined. The CDR3 sequence is 15 residues long. Per germline, CDR1 MGHRA and CDR2 YSYEKL. With 4 bases removed from V and 5 bases from J, the gap between germline ends came to 15 bases. MiXCR, run by TCRdb on the 5' RACE reads, gives a single entry per CDR3 protein. The sample holds about 360,000 distinct CDR3 sequences, around an eighth seen once. V is TRBV4-1 and J is TRBJ1-5; D not certain. This TCR derives from a man younger than 30 who had mild COVID-19 (a few samples of this study predate the infection). Cell type and time point are not known. The sample consisted of PBMCs or a T cell subset sorted from them (not recorded which). The DNA of the CDR3 is TGCGCCAGCAGCCCCTCCAGGCGGCAAGATCAGCCCCAGCATTTT. It translates to CASSPSRRQDQPQHF.